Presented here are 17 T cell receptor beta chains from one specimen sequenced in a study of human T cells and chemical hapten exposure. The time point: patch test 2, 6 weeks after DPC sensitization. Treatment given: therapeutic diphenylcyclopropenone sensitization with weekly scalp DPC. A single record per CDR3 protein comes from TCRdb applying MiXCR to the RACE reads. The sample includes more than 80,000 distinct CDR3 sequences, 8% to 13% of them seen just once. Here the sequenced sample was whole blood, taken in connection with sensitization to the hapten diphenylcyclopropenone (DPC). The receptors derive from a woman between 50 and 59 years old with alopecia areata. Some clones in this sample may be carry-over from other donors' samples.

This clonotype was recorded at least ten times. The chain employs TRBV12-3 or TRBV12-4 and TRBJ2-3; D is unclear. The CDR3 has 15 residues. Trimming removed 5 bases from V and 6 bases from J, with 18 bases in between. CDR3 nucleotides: TGTGCCAGCAGTCGACCGGGCCGACCCAGCGATACGCAGTATTTT. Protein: CASSRPGRPSDTQYF.

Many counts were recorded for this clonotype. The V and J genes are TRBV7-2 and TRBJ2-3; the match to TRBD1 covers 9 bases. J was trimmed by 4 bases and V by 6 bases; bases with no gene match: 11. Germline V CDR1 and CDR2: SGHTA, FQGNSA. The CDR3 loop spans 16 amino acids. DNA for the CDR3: TGTGCCAGCAGTCGCCCGGGGGGACAGGGCTCAGATACGCAGTATTTT. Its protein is CASSRPGGQGSDTQYF.

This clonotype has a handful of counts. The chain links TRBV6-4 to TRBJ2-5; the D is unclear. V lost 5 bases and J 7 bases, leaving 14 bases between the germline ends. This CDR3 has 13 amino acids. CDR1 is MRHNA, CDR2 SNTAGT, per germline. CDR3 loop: CASSYVGSWTQYF. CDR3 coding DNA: TGTGCCAGCAGTTACGTCGGCTCGTGGACCCAGTACTTC.

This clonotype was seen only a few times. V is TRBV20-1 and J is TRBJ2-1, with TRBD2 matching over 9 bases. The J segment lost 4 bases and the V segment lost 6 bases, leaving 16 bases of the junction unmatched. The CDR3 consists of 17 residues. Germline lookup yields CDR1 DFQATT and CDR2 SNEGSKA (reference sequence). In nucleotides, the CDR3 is TGCAGTGCCATAACAATAAAAACTAGCGGGTTATACAATGAGCAGTTCTTC. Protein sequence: CSAITIKTSGLYNEQFF.

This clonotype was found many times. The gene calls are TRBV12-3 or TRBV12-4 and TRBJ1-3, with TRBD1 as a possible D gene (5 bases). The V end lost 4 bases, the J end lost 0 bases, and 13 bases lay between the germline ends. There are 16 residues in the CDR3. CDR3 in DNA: TGTGCCAGCAGTTGGGGGACGGCGAGCTCTGGAAACACCATATATTTT. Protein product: CASSWGTASSGNTIYF.

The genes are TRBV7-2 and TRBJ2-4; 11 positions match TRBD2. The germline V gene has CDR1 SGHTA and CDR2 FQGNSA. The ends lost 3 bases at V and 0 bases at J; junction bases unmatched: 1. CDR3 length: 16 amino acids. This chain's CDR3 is CASSLTSGTAKNIQYF. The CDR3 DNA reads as TGTGCCAGCAGCTTGACTAGCGGGACAGCCAAAAACATTCAGTACTTC.

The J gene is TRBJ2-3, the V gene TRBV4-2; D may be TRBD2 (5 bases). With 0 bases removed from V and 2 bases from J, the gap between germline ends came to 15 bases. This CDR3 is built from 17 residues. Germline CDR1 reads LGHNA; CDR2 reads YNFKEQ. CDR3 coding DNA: TGTGCCAGCAGCCAAGAAGCCAGCGCGGACTTCACAGATACGCAGTATTTT. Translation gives CASSQEASADFTDTQYF.

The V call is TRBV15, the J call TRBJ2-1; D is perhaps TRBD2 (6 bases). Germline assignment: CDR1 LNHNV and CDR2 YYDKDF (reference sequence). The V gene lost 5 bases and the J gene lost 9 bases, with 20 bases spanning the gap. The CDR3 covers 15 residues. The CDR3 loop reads CATSGGDFSLREQFF. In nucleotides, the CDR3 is TGTGCCACCAGCGGAGGGGACTTCTCTCTTCGTGAGCAGTTCTTC.

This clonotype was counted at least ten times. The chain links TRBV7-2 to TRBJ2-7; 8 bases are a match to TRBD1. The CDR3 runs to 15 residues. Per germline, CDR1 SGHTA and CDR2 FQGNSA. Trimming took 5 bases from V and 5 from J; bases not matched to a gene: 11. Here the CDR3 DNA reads TGTGCCAGCAGCCTGTTGACAGGGGAGGTCCACGAGCAGTACTTC. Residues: CASSLLTGEVHEQYF. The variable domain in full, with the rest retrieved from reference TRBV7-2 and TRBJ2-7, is GAGVSQSPSNKVTEKGKDVELRCDPISGHTALYWYRQSLGQGLEFLIYFQGNSAPDKSGLPSDRFSAERTGGSVSTLTIQRTQQEDSAVYLCASSLLTGEVHEQYFGPGTRLTVT.

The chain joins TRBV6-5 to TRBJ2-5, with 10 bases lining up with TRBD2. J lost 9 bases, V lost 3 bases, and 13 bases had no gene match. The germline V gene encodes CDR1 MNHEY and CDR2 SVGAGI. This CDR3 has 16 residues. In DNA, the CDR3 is TGTGCCAGCAGTTATAGCGGGAGGACCCCAGGAGGGTCCCAGTACTTC. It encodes CASSYSGRTPGGSQYF.

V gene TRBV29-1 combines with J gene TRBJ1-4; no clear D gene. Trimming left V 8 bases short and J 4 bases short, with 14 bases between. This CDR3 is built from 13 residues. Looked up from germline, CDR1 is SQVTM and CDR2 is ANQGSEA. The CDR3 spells CSSSGRINEKLFF. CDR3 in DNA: TGCAGCTCCTCCGGGAGGATTAATGAAAAACTGTTTTTT. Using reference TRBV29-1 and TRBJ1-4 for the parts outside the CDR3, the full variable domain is SAVISQKPSRDICQRGTSLTIQCQVDSQVTMMFWYRQQPGQSLTLIATANQGSEATYESGFVIDKFPISRPNLTFSTLTVSNMSPEDSSIYLCSSSGRINEKLFFGSGTQLSVL.

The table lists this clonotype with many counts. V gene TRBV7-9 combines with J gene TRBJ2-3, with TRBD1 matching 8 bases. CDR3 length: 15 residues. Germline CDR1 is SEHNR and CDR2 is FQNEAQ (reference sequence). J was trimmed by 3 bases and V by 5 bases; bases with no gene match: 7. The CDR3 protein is CASSLRQGLTDTQYF. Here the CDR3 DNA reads TGTGCCAGCAGCCTTCGACAGGGGCTAACAGATACGCAGTATTTT. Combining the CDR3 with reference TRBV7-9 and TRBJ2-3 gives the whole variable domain DTGVSQNPRHKITKRGQNVTFRCDPISEHNRLYWYRQTLGQGPEFLTYFQNEAQLEKSRLLSDRFSAERPKGSFSTLEIQRTEQGDSAMYLCASSLRQGLTDTQYFGPGTRLTVL.

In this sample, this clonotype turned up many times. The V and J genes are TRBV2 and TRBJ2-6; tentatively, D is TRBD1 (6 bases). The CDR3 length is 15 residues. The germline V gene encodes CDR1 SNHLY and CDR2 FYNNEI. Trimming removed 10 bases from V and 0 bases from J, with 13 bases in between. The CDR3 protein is CAIADSRSGANVLTF. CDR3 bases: TGTGCCATCGCGGACAGCCGCTCTGGGGCCAACGTCCTGACTTTC.

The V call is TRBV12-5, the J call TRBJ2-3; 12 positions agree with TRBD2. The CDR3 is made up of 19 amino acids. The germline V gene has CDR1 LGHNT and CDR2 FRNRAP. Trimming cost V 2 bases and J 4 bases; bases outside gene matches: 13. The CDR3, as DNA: TGTGCTAGTGGTTTGACTCGACTAGCGGGAGTGGGGTACGCAGATACGCAGTATTTT. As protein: CASGLTRLAGVGYADTQYF.

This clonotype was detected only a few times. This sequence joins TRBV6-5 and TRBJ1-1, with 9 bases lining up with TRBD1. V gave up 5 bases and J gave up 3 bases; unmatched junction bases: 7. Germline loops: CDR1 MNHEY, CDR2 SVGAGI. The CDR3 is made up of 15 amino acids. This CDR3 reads CASSGRGTGYTEAFF. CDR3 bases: TGTGCCAGCAGTGGCCGCGGGACAGGGTACACTGAAGCTTTCTTT.

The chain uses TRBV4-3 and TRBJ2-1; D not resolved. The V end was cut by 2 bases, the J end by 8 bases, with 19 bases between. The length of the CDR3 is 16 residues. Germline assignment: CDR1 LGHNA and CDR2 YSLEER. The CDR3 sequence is CASSQYFLVASYEQFF. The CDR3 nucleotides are TGCGCCAGCAGCCAATATTTCCTAGTGGCTAGTTATGAGCAGTTCTTC.

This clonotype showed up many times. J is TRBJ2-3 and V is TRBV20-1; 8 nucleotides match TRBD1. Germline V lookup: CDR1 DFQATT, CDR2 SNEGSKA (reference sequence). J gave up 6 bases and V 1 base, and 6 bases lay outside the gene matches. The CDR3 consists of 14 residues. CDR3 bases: TGCAGTGCTAGAGGGCAGGGGGCGGGGGATACGCAGTATTTT. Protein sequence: CSARGQGAGDTQYF.